The sequence of this T cell receptor (beta chain) was determined in a study of OX40 agonist ivuxolimab in advanced cancers. Describing the broader study: Ivuxolimab, which targeted the costimulatory receptor OX40 (CD134), was an agonistic, fully human IgG2 monoclonal antibody. Intravenous ivuxolimab was administered to patients every 2 weeks at six dose levels: 0.01, 0.1, 0.3, 1.5, 3 and 10 mg/kg. Among the roughly 52 dose-escalation patients, about 20 had hepatocellular carcinoma, approximately 15 melanoma, 9 renal cell carcinoma and 9 head and neck cancer. In the dose-escalation cohort, more than 75% of patients were male, and the mean age was approximately 55 years, with a range of roughly 20 to 85. Patients were allowed to have had prior anti-PD-1, anti-PD-L1 or anti-CTLA-4 therapy, and approximately 40% of the dose-escalation patients had previously received checkpoint inhibitors. Partial responses were achieved by three dose-escalation patients, of whom one had hepatocellular carcinoma and two had cutaneous melanoma. Peripheral TCRbeta sequencing aimed to test whether ivuxolimab altered TCR sequence diversity and caused clonal T-cell expansion. The paper reports the monotherapy dose-escalation portion (N of about 54 patients) of the phase I ivuxolimab trial. General study outcomes and caveats: After ivuxolimab, more expanded clones were found on average in CD8+ T cells than in CD4+ T cells. Low levels of normalized T-cell clonal expansion were also seen in some patients who did not respond. At doses of 0.1 to 3.0 mg/kg, clonal expansion of both CD4+ and CD8+ blood T cells was observed from baseline to week 6. Antigen specificity was not determined for the clonally expanded peripheral T cells. Partial responders in the 0.1-3.0 mg/kg groups had among the lowest normalized peripheral clonal expansion, especially among CD8+ T cells.

Patients with a history of autoimmune disease or receiving systemic immunosuppression were excluded from the trial. Peripheral blood for TCR sequencing was collected from all dose cohorts at baseline, on cycle 4 day 1, and on cycle 7 day 1. The samples were drawn from a first-in-human, open-label, multicenter phase I dose-escalation trial of ivuxolimab. Adults with locally advanced or metastatic melanoma, renal cell, hepatocellular, or head and neck squamous cell carcinoma were enrolled in the trial. Before TCR sequencing, CD4+ T cells and CD8+ T cells from peripheral blood were sorted into separate populations. The germline V gene provides CDR1 SGHTA and CDR2 FQGNSA. The CDR3 spans 17 residues, from the cysteine through the phenylalanine. The DNA shown is the 51-base CDR3, in frame from base 1. V and J lose 6 bases and 4 bases, and a span of 25 bases separates them. For sequencing of the TCRbeta CDR3 region, genomic DNA was extracted from the sorted cells. The immunoSEQ Assay was used for sequencing of TCRbeta CDR3 regions. Drawn from immuneACCESS, this table holds only the in-frame rearrangements with V and J called that TCRdb kept. Clones are partly lost; checked studies trace under half to an unresolved V gene and leave the rest unexplained. This sample has fewer than 85,000 clones in its table, and roughly 80% of those were observed once. Of the sample, more than 1.5% is held by the ten largest clones.

As to this clone: The target of this receptor is not known. No much larger clone is present one base from it, and per-base qualities are unavailable.

The chain is assembled from TRBV7-2 and TRBJ2-7; TRBD1 is a weak D gene call, 6 bases matching. This receptor was identified in an adult with an advanced solid tumor such as melanoma, head and neck, liver or kidney cancer. This sample comprised CD4+ or CD8+ T cells sorted from blood, obtained in a trial of the OX40 agonist ivuxolimab. The CDR3 sequence is CASSQTLTGTILYEQYF. The DNA sequence is as follows: TGTGCCAGCAGTCAAACCCTTACAGGGACAATTTTATACGAGCAGTACTTC. The full variable domain, with segments outside the CDR3 supplied by the reference TRBV7-2 and TRBJ2-7 proteins, appears as GAGVSQSPSNKVTEKGKDVELRCDPISGHTALYWYRQSLGQGLEFLIYFQGNSAPDKSGLPSDRFSAERTGGSVSTLTIQRTQQEDSAVYLCASSQTLTGTILYEQYFGPGTRLTVT.